This is a list of T cell receptor beta chains from one sample in a study of CD8 T cells in ankylosing spondylitis. TCRdb ran MiXCR on the 5' RACE reads and lists one entry per CDR3 protein. Of about 280,000 distinct CDR3 sequences listed, 20% were seen once; the top ten hold under 8.5%. Sample: blood, either unsorted or a sorted T cell fraction (not recorded which). All receptors come from a male donor with ankylosing spondylitis or in good health (not recorded which). CDR3s include the opening cysteine and the closing phenylalanine or tryptophan. Each record gives: V gene, D gene, J gene, clone size, CDR3 protein, CDR3 DNA. D genes are given only for firm matches. Not all rows give a size; the values are once, few, many and, for expanded clones, a class.

V gene: TRBV28; D gene: -; J gene: TRBJ1-1; clone size: -; CDR3 protein: CASSLPQQAVTEAFF; CDR3 DNA: TGTGCCAGCAGTTTACCCCAACAGGCGGTCACTGAAGCTTTCTTT
V gene: TRBV5-1; D gene: TRBD2; J gene: TRBJ2-1; clone size: few; CDR3 protein: CASSFRGGSGDEQFF; CDR3 DNA: TGCGCCAGCAGCTTCAGGGGAGGTAGCGGGGACGAGCAGTTCTTC
V gene: TRBV14; D gene: TRBD2; J gene: TRBJ2-5; clone size: -; CDR3 protein: CASSGSGGETQYF; CDR3 DNA: TGTGCCAGCAGCGGAAGCGGGGGGGAGACCCAGTACTTC
V gene: TRBV9; D gene: TRBD2; J gene: TRBJ2-3; clone size: many; CDR3 protein: CASSLSGSRDTQYF; CDR3 DNA: TGTGCCAGCAGCTTAAGCGGGAGCAGAGATACGCAGTATTTT
V gene: TRBV4-2; D gene: TRBD2; J gene: TRBJ2-3; clone size: -; CDR3 protein: CASSQDESGGRDTQYF; CDR3 DNA: TGTGCCAGCAGCCAAGACGAGAGCGGGGGAAGAGATACGCAGTATTTT
V gene: TRBV5-1; D gene: TRBD1; J gene: TRBJ1-1; clone size: -; CDR3 protein: CASSLVTGTANTEAFF; CDR3 DNA: TGCGCCAGCAGCTTGGTGACCGGGACAGCGAACACTGAAGCTTTCTTT
V gene: TRBV5-1; D gene: TRBD1; J gene: TRBJ2-3; clone size: -; CDR3 protein: CASSLGQGPNTDTQYF; CDR3 DNA: TGCGCCAGCAGCTTGGGACAGGGACCTAACACAGATACGCAGTATTTT
V gene: TRBV12-3/TRBV12-4; D gene: TRBD1; J gene: TRBJ1-6; clone size: few; CDR3 protein: CASRTGLDSPLHF; CDR3 DNA: TGTGCCAGCAGGACAGGGCTGGATTCACCCCTCCACTTT
V gene: TRBV29-1; D gene: -; J gene: TRBJ1-5; clone size: many; CDR3 protein: CSVQEGNQPQHF; CDR3 DNA: TGCAGCGTGCAGGAAGGGAATCAGCCCCAGCATTTT
V gene: TRBV10-3; D gene: -; J gene: TRBJ2-1; clone size: few; CDR3 protein: CAITPGTFPGEQFF; CDR3 DNA: TGTGCCATAACACCCGGGACGTTCCCCGGTGAGCAGTTCTTC
V gene: TRBV7-2; D gene: -; J gene: TRBJ1-1; clone size: -; CDR3 protein: CASSLGQLAFF; CDR3 DNA: TGTGCCAGCAGCTTAGGACAGTTAGCTTTCTTT
V gene: TRBV5-1; D gene: TRBD2; J gene: TRBJ2-1; clone size: few; CDR3 protein: CASSLERGSYNEQFF; CDR3 DNA: TGCGCCAGCAGCTTGGAGCGGGGGAGTTACAATGAGCAGTTCTTC
V gene: TRBV4-2; D gene: -; J gene: TRBJ1-1; clone size: -; CDR3 protein: CASSQDAGENTEAFF; CDR3 DNA: TGTGCCAGCAGCCAAGATGCAGGGGAAAACACTGAAGCTTTCTTT
V gene: TRBV5-1; D gene: -; J gene: TRBJ2-6; clone size: few; CDR3 protein: CASSLEPGSSGANVLTF; CDR3 DNA: TGCGCCAGCAGCTTGGAACCAGGGTCGTCTGGGGCCAACGTCCTGACTTTC
V gene: TRBV18; D gene: TRBD2; J gene: TRBJ2-5; clone size: few; CDR3 protein: CASSPTSGRGTQYF; CDR3 DNA: TGTGCCAGCTCGCCGACTAGCGGGAGAGGGACCCAGTACTTC
V gene: TRBV29-1; D gene: -; J gene: TRBJ2-2; clone size: many; CDR3 protein: CSVEANTNTGELFF; CDR3 DNA: TGCAGCGTTGAAGCCAATACGAACACCGGGGAGCTGTTTTTT
V gene: TRBV2; D gene: TRBD2; J gene: TRBJ2-2; clone size: few; CDR3 protein: CASSEELAGVLELFF; CDR3 DNA: TGTGCCAGCAGTGAGGAACTAGCGGGAGTTTTGGAGCTGTTTTTT
V gene: TRBV9; D gene: -; J gene: TRBJ1-1; clone size: few; CDR3 protein: CASSVDRDTEAFF; CDR3 DNA: TGTGCCAGCAGCGTAGACAGGGACACTGAAGCTTTCTTT
V gene: TRBV29-1; D gene: TRBD1; J gene: TRBJ1-1; clone size: many; CDR3 protein: CSARPSTGMNTEAFF; CDR3 DNA: TGCAGCGCCCGACCGTCGACAGGGATGAACACTGAAGCTTTCTTT
V gene: TRBV7-6; D gene: TRBD1; J gene: TRBJ1-3; clone size: few; CDR3 protein: CASRRTGSSGNTIYF; CDR3 DNA: TGTGCCAGCAGGCGGACAGGGAGCTCTGGAAACACCATATATTTT
V gene: TRBV20-1; D gene: TRBD2; J gene: TRBJ2-3; clone size: few; CDR3 protein: CSARGGPGLAYTDTQYF; CDR3 DNA: TGCAGTGCCCGAGGAGGACCGGGACTAGCTTATACAGATACGCAGTATTTT
V gene: TRBV29-1; D gene: -; J gene: TRBJ2-3; clone size: many; CDR3 protein: CSVGVFGDTQYF; CDR3 DNA: TGCAGCGTTGGGGTTTTCGGGGATACGCAGTATTTT
V gene: TRBV12-3/TRBV12-4; D gene: TRBD2; J gene: TRBJ2-5; clone size: -; CDR3 protein: CASSLATSGSFQETQYF; CDR3 DNA: TGTGCCAGCAGTTTAGCAACTAGCGGCAGCTTCCAAGAGACCCAGTACTTC
V gene: TRBV12-3/TRBV12-4; D gene: -; J gene: TRBJ1-5; clone size: -; CDR3 protein: CASSLVLGGLQPQHF; CDR3 DNA: TGTGCCAGCAGTTTAGTTCTGGGGGGGTTGCAGCCCCAGCATTTT
V gene: TRBV7-9; D gene: -; J gene: TRBJ2-3; clone size: -; CDR3 protein: CASSPTGPTDTQYF; CDR3 DNA: TGTGCCAGCAGCCCCACGGGACCAACAGATACGCAGTATTTT
V gene: TRBV29-1; D gene: -; J gene: TRBJ1-3; clone size: many; CDR3 protein: CSVKGEDGNTIYF; CDR3 DNA: TGCAGCGTTAAAGGGGAGGATGGAAACACCATATATTTT
V gene: TRBV3-1; D gene: -; J gene: TRBJ2-3; clone size: -; CDR3 protein: CASSHRDWDTQYF; CDR3 DNA: TGTGCCAGCAGCCATCGAGATTGGGATACGCAGTATTTT
V gene: TRBV9; D gene: -; J gene: TRBJ2-1; clone size: few; CDR3 protein: CASSPGGGKFYNEQFF; CDR3 DNA: TGTGCCAGCAGCCCCGGGGGCGGGAAGTTTTACAATGAGCAGTTCTTC
V gene: TRBV10-3; D gene: TRBD2; J gene: TRBJ2-5; clone size: -; CDR3 protein: CATKTSQDTQYF; CDR3 DNA: TGTGCCACGAAGACTAGCCAAGATACCCAGTACTTC
V gene: TRBV4-1; D gene: TRBD2; J gene: TRBJ2-1; clone size: -; CDR3 protein: CVSSQESPASGRAHEQFF; CDR3 DNA: TGCGTCAGCAGCCAAGAGAGTCCGGCTAGCGGGAGGGCCCATGAGCAGTTCTTC
V gene: TRBV10-3; D gene: -; J gene: TRBJ2-3; clone size: few; CDR3 protein: CAIRDSLTDTQYF; CDR3 DNA: TGTGCCATCCGGGACTCACTCACAGATACGCAGTATTTT
V gene: TRBV6-5; D gene: -; J gene: TRBJ1-5; clone size: -; CDR3 protein: CASSYGHNSNQPQHF; CDR3 DNA: TGTGCCAGCAGTTACGGGCACAATAGCAATCAGCCCCAGCATTTT
V gene: TRBV12-3/TRBV12-4; D gene: -; J gene: TRBJ2-4; clone size: many; CDR3 protein: CASNLGVFKNIQYF; CDR3 DNA: TGTGCCAGCAATCTAGGGGTTTTCAAAAACATTCAGTACTTC
V gene: TRBV20-1; D gene: -; J gene: TRBJ2-1; clone size: few; CDR3 protein: CSPLGGNEQFF; CDR3 DNA: TGCAGTCCCCTAGGAGGGAATGAGCAGTTCTTC
V gene: TRBV3-1; D gene: TRBD1; J gene: TRBJ2-2; clone size: few; CDR3 protein: CASTRQGIGELFF; CDR3 DNA: TGTGCCAGCACCCGACAGGGGATCGGGGAGCTGTTTTTT
V gene: TRBV14; D gene: -; J gene: TRBJ2-1; clone size: few; CDR3 protein: CASSQVTDEQFF; CDR3 DNA: TGTGCCAGCAGCCAAGTTACGGATGAGCAGTTCTTC
V gene: TRBV9; D gene: -; J gene: TRBJ1-1; clone size: few; CDR3 protein: CASSVVSSGPYSTEAFF; CDR3 DNA: TGTGCCAGCAGCGTAGTGTCCTCCGGGCCGTATAGCACTGAAGCTTTCTTT
V gene: TRBV6-1; D gene: -; J gene: TRBJ1-5; clone size: -; CDR3 protein: CASSEFSEGFGQPQHF; CDR3 DNA: TGTGCCAGCAGTGAATTCTCCGAGGGCTTTGGTCAGCCCCAGCATTTT
V gene: TRBV6-5; D gene: -; J gene: TRBJ1-5; clone size: -; CDR3 protein: CASSYSYNQPQHF; CDR3 DNA: TGTGCCAGCAGTTACAGTTACAATCAGCCCCAGCATTTT
V gene: TRBV29-1; D gene: -; J gene: TRBJ1-1; clone size: few; CDR3 protein: CSVEALGSMRAFF; CDR3 DNA: TGCAGCGTTGAAGCCCTGGGCTCGATGAGAGCTTTCTTT
V gene: TRBV29-1; D gene: TRBD2; J gene: TRBJ2-3; clone size: many; CDR3 protein: CSVSSGASTDTQYF; CDR3 DNA: TGCAGCGTGTCTAGCGGGGCTAGCACAGATACGCAGTATTTT
V gene: TRBV18; D gene: -; J gene: TRBJ2-5; clone size: -; CDR3 protein: CASSPAFGTQYF; CDR3 DNA: TGTGCCAGCTCACCGGCTTTTGGGACCCAGTACTTC
V gene: TRBV25-1; D gene: TRBD2; J gene: TRBJ2-1; clone size: -; CDR3 protein: CASRPPGLAPSEQFF; CDR3 DNA: TGTGCCAGCAGGCCTCCGGGACTAGCTCCTAGTGAGCAGTTCTTC
V gene: TRBV7-6; D gene: -; J gene: TRBJ2-5; clone size: -; CDR3 protein: CASSLATWEETQYF; CDR3 DNA: TGTGCCAGCAGCTTAGCGACGTGGGAAGAGACCCAGTACTTC